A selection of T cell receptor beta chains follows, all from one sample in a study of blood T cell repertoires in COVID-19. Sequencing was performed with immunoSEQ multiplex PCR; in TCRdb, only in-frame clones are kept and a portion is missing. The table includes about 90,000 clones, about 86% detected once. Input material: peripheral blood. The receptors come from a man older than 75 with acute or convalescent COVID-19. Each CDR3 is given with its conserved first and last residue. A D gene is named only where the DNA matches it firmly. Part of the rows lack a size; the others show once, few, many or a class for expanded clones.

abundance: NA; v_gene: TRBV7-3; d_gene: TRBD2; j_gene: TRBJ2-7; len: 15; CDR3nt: TGTGCCAGCAGCCTAATCGGGACTAGAACTGACGAGCAGTACTTC; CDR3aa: CASSLIGTRTDEQYF
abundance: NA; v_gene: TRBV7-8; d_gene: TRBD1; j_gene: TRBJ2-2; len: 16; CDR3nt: TGTGCCAGCAGCGTTAGACAGGGGGCCGGCACCGGGGAGCTGTTTTTT; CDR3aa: CASSVRQGAGTGELFF
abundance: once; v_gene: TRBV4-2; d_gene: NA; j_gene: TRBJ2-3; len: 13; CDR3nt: TGTGCCAGCAGCCAAGATCAGGTAGATACGCAGTATTTT; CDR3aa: CASSQDQVDTQYF
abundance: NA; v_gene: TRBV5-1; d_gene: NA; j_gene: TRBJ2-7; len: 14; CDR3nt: TGCGCCAGCAGCGCAGGCCCAGGGGTACGCGAGCAGTACTTC; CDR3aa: CASSAGPGVREQYF
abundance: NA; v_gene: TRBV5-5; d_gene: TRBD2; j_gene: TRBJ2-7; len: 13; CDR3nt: TGTGCCAGCAGCTTGGCCGGGAGGAACGAGCAGTACTTC; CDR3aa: CASSLAGRNEQYF
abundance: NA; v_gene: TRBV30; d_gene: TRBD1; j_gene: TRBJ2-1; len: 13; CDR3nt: TGTGCCTGGAGATCACTCCCGGGACAGGGGGACGTCTTC; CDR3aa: CAWRSLPGQGDVF
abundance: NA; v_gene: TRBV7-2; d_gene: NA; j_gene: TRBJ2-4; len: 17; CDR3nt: TGTGCCAGCAGCTTAGCCAGACTAGTAGGGGCCAAAAACATTCAGTACTTC; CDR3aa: CASSLARLVGAKNIQYF
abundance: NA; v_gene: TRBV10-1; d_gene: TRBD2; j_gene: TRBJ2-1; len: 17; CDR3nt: TGCGCCAGCAGTGAGACCCCGGGACTAGCGGGTGACAATGAGCAGTTCTTC; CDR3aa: CASSETPGLAGDNEQFF
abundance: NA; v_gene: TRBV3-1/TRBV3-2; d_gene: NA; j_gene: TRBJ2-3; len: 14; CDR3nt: TGTGCCAGCAGCCAAGGCATCAGGGGAAATACGCAGTATTTT; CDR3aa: CASSQGIRGNTQYF
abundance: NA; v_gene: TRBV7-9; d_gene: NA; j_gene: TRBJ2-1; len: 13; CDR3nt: TGTGCCAGCAGCTTAGGGCCTTACAATGAGCAGTTCTTC; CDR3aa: CASSLGPYNEQFF
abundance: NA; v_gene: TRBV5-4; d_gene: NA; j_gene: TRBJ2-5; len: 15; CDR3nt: TGTGCCAGCAGCTTGGAGAGTCCGGGATCAGAGACCCAGTACTTC; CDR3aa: CASSLESPGSETQYF
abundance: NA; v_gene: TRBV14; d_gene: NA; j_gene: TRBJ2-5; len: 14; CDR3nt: TGTGCCAGCAGCCAACGCGGAATGCAAGAGACCCAGTACTTC; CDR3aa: CASSQRGMQETQYF
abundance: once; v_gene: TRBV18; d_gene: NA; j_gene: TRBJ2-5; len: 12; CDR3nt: TGTGCCACCAAGGGACTTCAAGAGACCCAGTACTTC; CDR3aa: CATKGLQETQYF
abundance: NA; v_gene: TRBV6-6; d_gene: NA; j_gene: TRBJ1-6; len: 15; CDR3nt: TGTGCCAGCAGTTACTTGGGGGGGCGGAACTCACCCCTCCACTTT; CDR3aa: CASSYLGGRNSPLHF
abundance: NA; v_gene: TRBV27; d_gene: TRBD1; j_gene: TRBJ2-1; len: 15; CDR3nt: TGTGCCAGCAGGATTGACAGGGACTCCTACAATGAGCAGTTCTTC; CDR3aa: CASRIDRDSYNEQFF
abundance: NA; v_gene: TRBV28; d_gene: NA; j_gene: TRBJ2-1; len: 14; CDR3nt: TGTGCCAGCAGTTTGGTCCCGGCCTACAATGAGCAGTTCTTC; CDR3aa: CASSLVPAYNEQFF
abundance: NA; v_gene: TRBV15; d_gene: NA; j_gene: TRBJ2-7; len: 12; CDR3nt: TGTGCCACTGGAGAGACTCTCTACGAGCAGTACTTC; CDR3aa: CATGETLYEQYF
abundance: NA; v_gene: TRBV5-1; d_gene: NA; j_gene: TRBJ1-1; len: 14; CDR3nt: TGCGCCAGCTCTCAGGGACACCCGAACACTGAAGCTTTCTTT; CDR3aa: CASSQGHPNTEAFF
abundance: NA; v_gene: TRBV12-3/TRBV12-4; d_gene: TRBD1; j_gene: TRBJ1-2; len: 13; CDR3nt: TGTGCCAGCAGGGAACAGGGGGTTCATGGCTACACCTTC; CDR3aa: CASREQGVHGYTF
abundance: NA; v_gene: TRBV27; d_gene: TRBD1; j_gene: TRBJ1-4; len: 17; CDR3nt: TGTGCCAGCAGTTTAACAACAGGGGGCGCGACGAGGGAAAAACTGTTTTTT; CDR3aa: CASSLTTGGATREKLFF
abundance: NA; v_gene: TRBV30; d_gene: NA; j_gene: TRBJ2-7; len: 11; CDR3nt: TGTGCCTGGAGTCACAGCTACGAGCAGTACTTC; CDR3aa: CAWSHSYEQYF
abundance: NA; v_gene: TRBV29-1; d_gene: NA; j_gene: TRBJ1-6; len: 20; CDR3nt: TGCAGCGTTGAATACGCACACCCTGGGTCAGGTCGCTCCTATAATTCACCCCTCCACTTT; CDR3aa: CSVEYAHPGSGRSYNSPLHF
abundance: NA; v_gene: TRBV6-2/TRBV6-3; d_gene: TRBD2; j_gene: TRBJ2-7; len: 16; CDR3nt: TGTGCCAGCAGTTACGGGGCTAGCGGGAGGAGGTACGAGCAGTACTTC; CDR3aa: CASSYGASGRRYEQYF
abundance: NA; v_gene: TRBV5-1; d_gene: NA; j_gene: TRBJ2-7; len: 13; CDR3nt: TGCGCCAGCAGCACAGGACATACCAACGAGCAGTACTTC; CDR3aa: CASSTGHTNEQYF
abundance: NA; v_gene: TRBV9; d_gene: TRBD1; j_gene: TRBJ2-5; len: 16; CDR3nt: TGTGCCAGCAGCGTCAACCCGACAGGGACCCAAGAGACCCAGTACTTC; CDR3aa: CASSVNPTGTQETQYF
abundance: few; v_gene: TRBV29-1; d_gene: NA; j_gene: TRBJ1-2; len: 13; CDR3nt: TGCAGCGTTGAAGAACAGCTAACCTATGGCTACACCTTC; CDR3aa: CSVEEQLTYGYTF
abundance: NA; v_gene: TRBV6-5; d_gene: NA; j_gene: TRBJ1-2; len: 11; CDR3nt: TGTGCCAGCATCACAGCCTATGGCTACACCTTC; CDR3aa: CASITAYGYTF
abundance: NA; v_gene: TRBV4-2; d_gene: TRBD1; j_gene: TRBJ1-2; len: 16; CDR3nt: TGTGCCAGCAGCCGCCTAGACAGGGCGGCGGACTATGGCTACACCTTC; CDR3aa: CASSRLDRAADYGYTF
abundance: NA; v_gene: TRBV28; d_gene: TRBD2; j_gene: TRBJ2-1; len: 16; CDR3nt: TGTGCCAGCAGTTTATCGGGGACTAGCGGGACGGATGAGCAGTTCTTC; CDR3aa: CASSLSGTSGTDEQFF
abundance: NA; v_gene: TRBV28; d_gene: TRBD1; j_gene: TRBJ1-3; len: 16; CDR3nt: TGTGCCAGCAGTTTGCCCGGGACAGCGCGGGGAAACACCATATATTTT; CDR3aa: CASSLPGTARGNTIYF
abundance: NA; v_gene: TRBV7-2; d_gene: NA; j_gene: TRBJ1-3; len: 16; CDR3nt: TGTGCCAGCAGCTTAGGTTCAGGGTCGAATGGAAACACCATATATTTT; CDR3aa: CASSLGSGSNGNTIYF
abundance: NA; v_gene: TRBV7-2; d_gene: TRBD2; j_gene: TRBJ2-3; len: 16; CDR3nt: TGTGCCAGCAGCATTGGACTAGCGGGAGGCGAAGATACGCAGTATTTT; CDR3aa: CASSIGLAGGEDTQYF
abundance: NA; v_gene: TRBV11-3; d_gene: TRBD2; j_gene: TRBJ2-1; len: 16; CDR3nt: TGTGCCAGCAGCGCGATAGCGGGAGGGCCCAGGGCTGAGCAGTTCTTC; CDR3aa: CASSAIAGGPRAEQFF